Below are 10 T cell receptor beta chains sequenced from a single sample in a study of CD8+CD57+ T cells in acquired aplastic anemia. TCR beta VDJ and CDR3 were profiled, and genomic DNA was the template. TCRdb recomputed calls from the reads with MiXCR, one row per CDR3 protein. The repertoire holds 200,000 or so distinct CDR3 sequences, around 65% seen once, with 35% to 55% in the top ten. Specimen: sorted CD4+, CD8+, or CD8+CD57+ T cells (not recorded which) from PBMCs. These receptors came from a human donor with severe aplastic anemia or a healthy control (not recorded which).

The J gene is TRBJ2-2, the V gene TRBV5-8; TRBD2 matches at 13 bases. V lost 2 bases and J lost 6; bases outside the gene matches: 1. Germline lookup yields CDR1 SGHTS and CDR2 YDEGEE. The CDR3 is 15 amino acids. The CDR3 here is CASSLLAGGAGELFF. CDR3 DNA sequence: TGTGCCAGCAGCTTACTAGCGGGAGGGGCCGGGGAGCTGTTTTTT.

The J gene is TRBJ1-2, the V gene TRBV29-1, with D perhaps matching TRBD1 (5 bases). The CDR3 covers 13 residues. Between the trimmed V and J ends, which lost 5 bases and 5 bases, there was a span of 15 bases. Germline lookup yields CDR1 SQVTM and CDR2 ANQGSEA. The CDR3 nucleotides read TGCAGCGTTCAAACGTACAGGAGTTATGGCTACACCTTC. Amino acids: CSVQTYRSYGYTF.

The V gene is TRBV5-1, the J gene TRBJ1-2; D is ambiguous. Looked up from germline, CDR1 is SGHRS and CDR2 is YFSETQ. The CDR3 loop spans 15 amino acids. V was cut by 0 bases and J by 8 bases, with 17 bases left in between. CDR3 in DNA: TGCGCCAGCAGCTTGGCCCAAGGGAGCTTGGGAGGCTACACCTTC. Amino acid sequence: CASSLAQGSLGGYTF.

This clonotype has ten or more counts. The gene calls are TRBV12-3 or TRBV12-4 and TRBJ2-2, with 8 nucleotides matching TRBD1. The CDR3 has 16 residues. J was trimmed by 3 bases and V by 6 bases; bases with no gene match: 9. CDR3: CASSRDRFSDTGELFF. The CDR3 DNA is TGTGCCAGCAGCCGGGACAGGTTTTCTGACACCGGGGAGCTGTTTTTT.

The genes are TRBV20-1 and TRBJ2-3; D might be TRBD2 (6 bases). This CDR3 has 13 residues. The V gene's germline CDR1 is DFQATT and CDR2 SNEGSKA (reference sequence). V shed 3 bases and J shed 4 bases, with 11 bases lying between them. The CDR3 DNA sequence: TGCAGTGCTAGCGGGGGAAGGGCAGATACGCAGTATTTT. Encoded protein: CSASGGRADTQYF.

The chain carries TRBV7-2 and TRBJ2-3; 10 bases are shared with TRBD2. CDR1 is SGHTA, CDR2 FQGNSA, per germline. V lost 4 bases and J lost 6; bases outside the gene matches: 7. This CDR3 is 15 amino acids long. CDR3 loop: CASSSDSGGLDTQYF. DNA for the CDR3: TGTGCCAGCAGCTCAGATAGCGGGGGGTTGGATACGCAGTATTTT.

In its sample, this clonotype was seen once. Compared with germline, one end of the junction differs, possibly owing to a read error. The V call is TRBV20-1, the J call TRBJ2-3; 8 nucleotides align to TRBD2. The CDR3 has 19 amino acids. Germline CDR1 DFQATT, CDR2 SNEGSKA (reference sequence). CDR3 nucleotides: TGCAGTTCTAGAGATCACCCAGTTAGCGGGACGCTGGGCACAGATACGCAGTATTTT. Protein sequence: CSSRDHPVSGTLGTDTQYF.

This sequence joins TRBV19 and TRBJ1-5, with D unclear. Trimming pared 3 bases from V and 7 bases from J, leaving 10 bases between. Germline CDR1 reads LNHDA; CDR2 reads SQIVND (reference sequence). The CDR3 is made up of 13 amino acids. The CDR3 is CASSMFRNQPQHF. The CDR3 DNA reads as TGTGCCAGTAGTATGTTCAGGAACCAGCCCCAGCATTTT. Looking up the rest from reference TRBV19 and TRBJ1-5 gives the full variable domain: DGGITQSPKYLFRKEGQNVTLSCEQNLNHDAMYWYRQDPGQGLRLIYYSQIVNDFQKGDIAEGYSVSREKKESFPLTVTSAQKNPTAFYLCASSMFRNQPQHFGDGTRLSIL.

This clonotype was picked up a small number of times. The CDR3 DNA sequence: TGTGCCAGCAGCTTAGGCAGACAGGGGGCGTGGACCGGGGAGCTGTTTTTT. Translating it yields CASSLGRQGAWTGELFF. V usage is TRBV7-9 and J usage is TRBJ2-2, with TRBD1 identical over 10 bases. The CDR3 extends over 17 amino acids. Losses at the gene ends were 1 base for V and 5 bases for J; bases not matched to a gene: 7. The germline CDR1 and CDR2 sequences are SEHNR and FQNEAQ (reference sequence).

The chain employs TRBV12-5 and TRBJ2-7; a possible D gene is TRBD1 (6 bases). Germline-derived CDR1 and CDR2 are LGHNT and FRNRAP. V was pared by 6 bases and J by 6 bases, with 21 bases between. CDR3 length: 15 residues. The CDR3 loop is CASGPPTGYSSEQYF. CDR3 nucleotides: TGTGCTAGTGGGCCTCCTACAGGGTATTCAAGCGAGCAGTACTTC.